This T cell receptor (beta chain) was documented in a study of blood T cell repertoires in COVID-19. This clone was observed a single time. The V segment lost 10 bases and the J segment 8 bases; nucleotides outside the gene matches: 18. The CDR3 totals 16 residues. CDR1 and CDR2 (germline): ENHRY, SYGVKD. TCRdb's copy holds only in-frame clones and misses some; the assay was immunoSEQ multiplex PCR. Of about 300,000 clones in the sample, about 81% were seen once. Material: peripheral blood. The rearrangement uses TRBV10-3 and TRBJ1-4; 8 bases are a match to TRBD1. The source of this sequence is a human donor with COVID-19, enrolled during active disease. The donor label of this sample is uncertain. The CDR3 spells CATSDRDLSEGEKLFF. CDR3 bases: TGTGCCACCTCGGACAGGGATCTCTCCGAAGGGGAAAAACTGTTTTTT.